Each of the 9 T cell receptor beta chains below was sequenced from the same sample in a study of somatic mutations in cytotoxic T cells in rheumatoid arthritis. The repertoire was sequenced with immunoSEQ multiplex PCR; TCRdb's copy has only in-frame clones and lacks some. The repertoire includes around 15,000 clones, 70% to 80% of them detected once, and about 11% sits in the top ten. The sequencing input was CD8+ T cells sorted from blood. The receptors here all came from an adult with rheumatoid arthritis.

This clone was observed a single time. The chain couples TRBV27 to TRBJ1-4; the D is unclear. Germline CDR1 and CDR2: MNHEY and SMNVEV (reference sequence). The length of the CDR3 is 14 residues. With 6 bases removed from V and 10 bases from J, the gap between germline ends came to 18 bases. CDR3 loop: CASRPGEGIGKLFF. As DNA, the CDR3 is TGTGCCAGCAGGCCCGGCGAGGGCATAGGAAAACTGTTTTTT.

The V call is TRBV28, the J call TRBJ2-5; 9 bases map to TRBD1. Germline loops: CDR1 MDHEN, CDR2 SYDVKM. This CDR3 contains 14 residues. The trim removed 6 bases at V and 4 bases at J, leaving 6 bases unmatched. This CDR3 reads CASSGTGIGETQYF. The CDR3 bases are TGTGCCAGCAGCGGGACAGGGATTGGAGAGACCCAGTACTTC.

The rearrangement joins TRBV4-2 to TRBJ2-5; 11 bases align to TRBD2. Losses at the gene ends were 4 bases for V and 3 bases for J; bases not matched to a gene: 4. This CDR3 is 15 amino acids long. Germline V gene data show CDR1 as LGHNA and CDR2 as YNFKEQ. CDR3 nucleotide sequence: TGTGCCAGCAGCCCTTTGACTAGCGGGGAAGAGACCCAGTACTTC. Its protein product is CASSPLTSGEETQYF.

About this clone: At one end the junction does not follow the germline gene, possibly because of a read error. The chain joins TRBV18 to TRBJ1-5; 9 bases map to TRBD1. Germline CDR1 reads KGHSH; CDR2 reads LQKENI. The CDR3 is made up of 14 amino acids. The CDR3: CASSSPGQGQPQHF. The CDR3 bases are TGTGCCAGCTCATCACCGGGACAGGGTCAGCCCCAGCATTTT.

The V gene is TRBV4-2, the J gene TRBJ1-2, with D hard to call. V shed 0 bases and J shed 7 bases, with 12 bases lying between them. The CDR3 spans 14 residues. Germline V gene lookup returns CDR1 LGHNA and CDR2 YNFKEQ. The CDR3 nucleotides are TGTGCCAGCAGCCAAGATAGGGCTTCGGCTGGCTACACCTTC. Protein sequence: CASSQDRASAGYTF.

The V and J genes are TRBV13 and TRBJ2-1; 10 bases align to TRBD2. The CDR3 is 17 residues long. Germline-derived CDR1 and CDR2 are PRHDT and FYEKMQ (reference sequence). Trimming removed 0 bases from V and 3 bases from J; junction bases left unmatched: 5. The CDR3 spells CASSLGGSGGIYNEQFF. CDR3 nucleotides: TGTGCCAGCAGCTTAGGTGGTAGCGGGGGGATCTACAATGAGCAGTTCTTC.

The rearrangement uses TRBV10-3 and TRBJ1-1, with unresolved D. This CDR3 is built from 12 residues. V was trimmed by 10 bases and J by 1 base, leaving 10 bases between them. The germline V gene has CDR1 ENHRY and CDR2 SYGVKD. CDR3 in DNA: TGTGCCACCCAGTTGGGGAACACTGAAGCTTTCTTT. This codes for CATQLGNTEAFF.

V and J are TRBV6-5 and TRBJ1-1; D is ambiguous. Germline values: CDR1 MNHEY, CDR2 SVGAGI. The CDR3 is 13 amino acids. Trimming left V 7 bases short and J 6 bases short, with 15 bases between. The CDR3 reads CASIGSYYPEAFF. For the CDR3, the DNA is TGTGCCAGCATAGGGAGTTATTACCCTGAAGCTTTCTTT.

The CDR3 loop reads CASSFTGTSSYNEQFF. CDR3 sequence (DNA): TGTGCCAGCAGCTTCACGGGGACTAGCTCCTACAATGAGCAGTTCTTC. This sequence joins TRBV5-6 and TRBJ2-1; the match to TRBD2 covers 8 bases. The CDR3 loop spans 16 amino acids. The V gene's germline CDR1 is SGHDT and CDR2 YYEEEE. J lost 0 bases, V lost 2 bases, and 4 bases had no gene match. Filled out from reference TRBV5-6 and TRBJ2-1, the complete variable domain reads DAGVTQSPTHLIKTRGQQVTLRCSPKSGHDTVSWYQQALGQGPQFIFQYYEEEERQRGNFPDRFSGHQFPNYSSELNVNALLLGDSALYLCASSFTGTSSYNEQFFGPGTRLTVL.